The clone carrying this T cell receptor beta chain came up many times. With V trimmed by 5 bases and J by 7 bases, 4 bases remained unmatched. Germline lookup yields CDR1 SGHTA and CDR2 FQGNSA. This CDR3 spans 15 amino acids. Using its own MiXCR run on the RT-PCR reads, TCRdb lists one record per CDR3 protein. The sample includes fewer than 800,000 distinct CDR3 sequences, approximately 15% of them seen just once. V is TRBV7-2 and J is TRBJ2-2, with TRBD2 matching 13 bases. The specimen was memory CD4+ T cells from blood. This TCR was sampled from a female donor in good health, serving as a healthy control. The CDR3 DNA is TGTGCCAGCAGCCGGACTAGCGGGAGTGTCGGGGAGCTGTTTTTT. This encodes CASSRTSGSVGELFF.